A selection of T cell receptor beta chains follows, all from one sample in a study of CD8 T cells in ankylosing spondylitis. TCRdb ran MiXCR on the 5' RACE reads and lists one entry per CDR3 protein. The sample has about 460,000 distinct CDR3 sequences; about 5.2% are singletons. The sample consisted of blood, either unsorted or a sorted T cell fraction (not recorded which). Receptor source: a male donor with ankylosing spondylitis. CDR3s include the opening cysteine and the closing phenylalanine or tryptophan. A D gene is named only where the DNA matches it firmly. A clone size is listed for some rows: how often the clone was seen (once, few, many), or a class if it is expanded.

TGTGCCAGCAGGAATCCTCGGGCAGGGACCTACGAGCAGTACTTC,CASRNPRAGTYEQYF,NA,many,TRBJ2-7,TRBV28
TGTGCCAGCACCGTTACAGATACGCAGTATTTT,CASTVTDTQYF,NA,many,TRBJ2-3,TRBV6-6
TGTGCCAGCAGCGTAGGTCAGGTCTCGTCCTACGAGCAGTACTTC,CASSVGQVSSYEQYF,NA,many,TRBJ2-7,TRBV9
TGTGCCAGCAGGCGGGGGGGGACGGCTGAAGCTTTCTTT,CASRRGGTAEAFF,NA,many,TRBJ1-1,TRBV7-2
TGCAGTGCTAGATCTAATAATTCACCCCTCCACTTT,CSARSNNSPLHF,NA,many,TRBJ1-6,TRBV20-1
TGCGCCAGCAGCCCGGGACTTCAGTCTAGCACAGATACGCAGTATTTT,CASSPGLQSSTDTQYF,NA,many,TRBJ2-3,TRBV5-1
TGCGCCAGCAGCTTGGCGGCAGGGAACACTGAAGCTTTCTTT,CASSLAAGNTEAFF,NA,many,TRBJ1-1,TRBV5-1
TGTGCCAGCAGCCAATCTGCGCTTGGAGCGGGGGGCCCCGTTAAGCAGTACTTC,CASSQSALGAGGPVKQYF,TRBD2,many,TRBJ2-7,TRBV4-2
TGCAGTGCCAAAAAGGGAGGACAGGGACCTTTTTCACCCCTCCACTTT,CSAKKGGQGPFSPLHF,TRBD1,NA,TRBJ1-6,TRBV20-1
TGCAGCGTTGAGTTCGGGATCTCTGGAAACACCATATATTTT,CSVEFGISGNTIYF,NA,few,TRBJ1-3,TRBV29-1
TGTGCCAGCACTGAATGGACAGGGGCCGTCACCGGGGAGCTGTTTTTT,CASTEWTGAVTGELFF,TRBD1,many,TRBJ2-2,TRBV6-1
TGTGCCAGCAGTTACCGGCTAGCGGGGGGCTCATACAATGAGCAGTTCTTC,CASSYRLAGGSYNEQFF,TRBD2,NA,TRBJ2-1,TRBV6-5
TGCAGTGCTGCGGCCACTGGGTTGGAGTCCCAGCATTTT,CSAAATGLESQHF,NA,many,TRBJ1-5,TRBV20-1
TGTGCCACCAGCAGCTTCCAGGTTGGGACTGAAGCTTTCTTT,CATSSFQVGTEAFF,NA,many,TRBJ1-1,TRBV15
TGCGCCAGCAGCCCCCGGGTCGAAGACTACTACGAGCAGTACTTC,CASSPRVEDYYEQYF,NA,many,TRBJ2-7,TRBV5-1
TGCAGCGGGGGCCTGGCTGCGGGCTCCTACGAGCAGTACTTC,CSGGLAAGSYEQYF,NA,NA,TRBJ2-7,TRBV20-1
TGTGCCAGCAGTTTCCCTGGACAGGCCGGGGAGCTGTTTTTT,CASSFPGQAGELFF,TRBD1,many,TRBJ2-2,TRBV28
TGTGCCAGCAGCTTGGCCGTCGGGCTGGGTGGTGAAAAACTGTTTTTT,CASSLAVGLGGEKLFF,NA,many,TRBJ1-4,TRBV5-6
TGTGCCAGCAGCCAAGCGGCGGGGGATTACAATGAGCAGTTCTTC,CASSQAAGDYNEQFF,TRBD2,many,TRBJ2-1,TRBV4-2
TGTGCCAGCAGCCAAGACGGGCTCTATGGCTACACCTTC,CASSQDGLYGYTF,NA,many,TRBJ1-2,TRBV4-2
TGTGCCAGCAGACCTCCTGGGACTTCGAGGAGCTCCTACGAGCAGTACTTC,CASRPPGTSRSSYEQYF,NA,many,TRBJ2-7,TRBV28
TGTGCCACCCGGGATGGACTAGTCGTAGATACGCAGTATTTT,CATRDGLVVDTQYF,TRBD2,many,TRBJ2-3,TRBV10-3
TGTGCCAGCAGCGGACAGAACTCCTACAATGAGCAGTTCTTC,CASSGQNSYNEQFF,NA,many,TRBJ2-1,TRBV25-1
TGCGCCAGCAAGGGCTCCCCAATCGAAAATGAGCAGTTCTTC,CASKGSPIENEQFF,NA,many,TRBJ2-1,TRBV5-1
TGTGCCAGCAGCCTACTCGACAGGGGGAATGGCTACACCTTC,CASSLLDRGNGYTF,TRBD1,NA,TRBJ1-2,TRBV28
TGTGCCAGCAGCCAAGGAACAAGCGGGGCCTACAATGAGCAGTTCTTC,CASSQGTSGAYNEQFF,TRBD2,many,TRBJ2-1,TRBV4-2
TGTGCCAGCAGCTTGGGTACTAGCGGGGGTAGCACAGATACGCAGTATTTT,CASSLGTSGGSTDTQYF,TRBD2,few,TRBJ2-3,TRBV7-2
TGCGCCAGCAGCTTTCAAGGGTTTGAAACTGAAGCTTTCTTT,CASSFQGFETEAFF,NA,many,TRBJ1-1,TRBV5-1
TGTGCCAGCAGCTCCGACGTGGGGGGGACTGAAGCTTTCTTT,CASSSDVGGTEAFF,NA,many,TRBJ1-1,TRBV9
TGCAGTGGCGGGGGGGCCTACGAGCAGTACTTC,CSGGGAYEQYF,TRBD2,many,TRBJ2-7,TRBV20-1
TGTGCCAGCAGCCAAGATGTAGGGCCGTACAATGAGCAGTTCTTC,CASSQDVGPYNEQFF,NA,NA,TRBJ2-1,TRBV14
TGCAGTGCTAGTTTAATGCTAGGGGAGCAGTTCTTC,CSASLMLGEQFF,NA,many,TRBJ2-1,TRBV20-1
TGTGCCAGCAGCCAAAGCATAGCGAACACTGAAGCTTTCTTT,CASSQSIANTEAFF,NA,many,TRBJ1-1,TRBV7-2
TGTGCCATCAGTGGGCAGTTCTACGAGCAGTACTTC,CAISGQFYEQYF,NA,many,TRBJ2-7,TRBV10-3
TGTGCCAGCAGCTTAGAGGGGGCCTCCAATGAGCAGTTCTTC,CASSLEGASNEQFF,TRBD1,many,TRBJ2-1,TRBV7-2
TGTGCCAGCAGCTTATCGTACGATCAAGAGACCCAGTACTTC,CASSLSYDQETQYF,NA,many,TRBJ2-5,TRBV7-9
TGCAGTGCTAGAGATCTGGGGGAGAGGCAGCCCCAGCATTTT,CSARDLGERQPQHF,NA,few,TRBJ1-5,TRBV20-1
TGTGCCAGCAGCCTGAGTGGGGAAAGCTCCTACAATGAGCAGTTCTTC,CASSLSGESSYNEQFF,NA,many,TRBJ2-1,TRBV9
TGTGCCAGCAGTTATGACGTCGCGACACACAATGAGCAGTTCTTC,CASSYDVATHNEQFF,NA,many,TRBJ2-1,TRBV6-5
TGTGCCAGCAGTTTAAGACTATCTAGCACAGATACGCAGTATTTT,CASSLRLSSTDTQYF,NA,many,TRBJ2-3,TRBV12-3/TRBV12-4
TGTGCCAGCAGCTCGTACGGGACTAGGGGGGGTGGTACGCAGTATTTT,CASSSYGTRGGGTQYF,TRBD2,many,TRBJ2-3,TRBV7-2
TGCAGCGTTGAACGGCTAGCGGGGATTAGCACAGATACGCAGTATTTT,CSVERLAGISTDTQYF,TRBD2,few,TRBJ2-3,TRBV29-1
TGTGCCAGCAGCTTATTGGGGGGGGACACCGGGGAGCTGTTTTTT,CASSLLGGDTGELFF,TRBD2,NA,TRBJ2-2,TRBV7-2
TGTGCCAGCAGTGAGGCAGCGGGAGCTGGGAGCTGGGGCACCGGGGAGCTGTTTTTT,CASSEAAGAGSWGTGELFF,TRBD2,many,TRBJ2-2,TRBV6-1